Below, 18 T cell receptor beta chains from the same sample are listed, as sequenced in a study of cytomegalovirus exposure and HLA in healthy donors (TCRdb year 2017). Library preparation used the immunoSEQ multiplex PCR assay. Here the immuneACCESS table is served through TCRdb, limited to in-frame sequences with V and J called. Missing clones are a known gap in these copies; in checked studies unresolved V genes cover under half, and the rest lacks a known reason. Recorded for this sample are 110,000 to 150,000 clones; approximately 89% of them occurred a single time. The ten largest clones take up about 0.7% of the sample. Source material: PBMCs. The receptors originated from a man aged 18 to 30 in good health and CMV-seronegative.

This chain uses TRBV6-5 with TRBJ2-7; 7 nucleotides match TRBD2. Germline CDR1 reads MNHEY; CDR2 reads SVGAGI. J lost 0 bases, V lost 2 bases, and 4 bases had no gene match. The CDR3 length is 15 residues. The CDR3 DNA sequence: TGTGCCAGCAGTTACGACGCTAGCGGCTCCTACGAGCAGTACGTC. This translates into CASSYDASGSYEQYV.

This chain connects TRBV28 to TRBJ2-7, with 7 nucleotides matching TRBD1. Unmatched junction bases numbered 4, after V lost 8 bases and J lost 0 bases. CDR3 size: 13 residues. CDR1 MDHEN and CDR2 SYDVKM come from the germline V gene. CDR3 coding DNA: TGTGCCAGCCACGGACAGGTCTCCTACGAGCAGTACGTC. This codes for CASHGQVSYEQYV.

The rearrangement links TRBV18 to TRBJ2-2; perhaps TRBD1 as D (6 bases). Trimming pared 1 base from V and 5 bases from J, leaving 14 bases between. Germline CDR1 and CDR2: KGHSH and LQKENI. The CDR3 covers 16 residues. CDR3 DNA sequence: TGTGCCAGCTCACCACTTTACAGGGTGGGAACCGGGGAGCTGTTTTTT. Protein sequence: CASSPLYRVGTGELFF. Full variable domain (rest looked up from reference TRBV18 and TRBJ2-2): NAGVMQNPRHLVRRRGQEARLRCSPMKGHSHVYWYRQLPEEGLKFMVYLQKENIIDESGMPKERFSAEFPKEGPSILRIQQVVRGDSAAYFCASSPLYRVGTGELFFGEGSRLTVL.

This chain joins TRBV27 and TRBJ2-1, with 8 positions matching TRBD1. V lost 0 bases, J lost 6 bases, and 4 bases stayed unmatched. Germline V gene data show CDR1 as MNHEY and CDR2 as SMNVEV (reference sequence). There are 15 residues in the CDR3. The CDR3 reads CASSLSDRVGNEQFF. CDR3 sequence (DNA): TGTGCCAGCAGTTTATCGGACAGGGTGGGCAATGAGCAGTTCTTC.

The V and J genes are TRBV6-6 and TRBJ2-3, with D hard to call. V gave up 1 base and J gave up 6 bases, with 8 bases separating them. The CDR3 runs 13 residues. The germline V gene encodes CDR1 MNHNY and CDR2 SVGAGI (reference sequence). Here the CDR3 DNA reads TGTGCCAGCAGTTACTTCGCCGGGGATACGCAGTATTTT. Residues: CASSYFAGDTQYF.

The chain carries TRBV5-1 and TRBJ1-3, with 7 bases identical to TRBD1. Per germline, CDR1 SGHRS and CDR2 YFSETQ. The CDR3 is made up of 16 amino acids. The trim removed 6 bases at V and 0 bases at J, leaving 9 bases unmatched. Here the CDR3 DNA reads TGCGCCAGCAAGTCCGGGACAGCAGACTCTGGAAACACCATATATTTT. As protein: CASKSGTADSGNTIYF.

The chain joins TRBV18 to TRBJ2-1, with 16 bases aligning to TRBD2. The CDR3 is made up of 18 amino acids. CDR1 and CDR2 from the germline V gene are KGHSH and LQKENI. J lost 9 bases, V lost 3 bases, and 11 bases had no gene match. CDR3 sequence: CASSPHTGTSGRGVEQFF. The CDR3 bases are TGTGCCAGCTCACCCCATACCGGGACTAGCGGGAGGGGGGTTGAGCAGTTCTTC.

The chain combines TRBV2 with TRBJ2-1; D not certain. V was clipped by 3 bases and J by 8 bases, with 8 bases between them. This CDR3 comprises 12 residues. The V gene's germline CDR1 is SNHLY and CDR2 FYNNEI. The CDR3 sequence: CASSDLADEQFF. The CDR3 bases are TGTGCCAGCAGTGATCTGGCGGATGAGCAGTTCTTC.

The sample holds one count of this clone. This sequence joins TRBV9 and TRBJ2-2; 7 bases map to TRBD2. CDR1 is SGDLS and CDR2 is YYNGEE in the germline V gene. V trimming: 3 bases; J trimming: 6 bases; junction bases outside the gene matches: 5. This CDR3 contains 14 residues. The CDR3 nucleotides read TGTGCCAGCAGCGCCTCGACTAGCTCCGGGGAGCTGTTTTTT. Protein: CASSASTSSGELFF.

The rearrangement uses TRBV5-5 and TRBJ1-5; TRBD1 is a possible D gene (6 bases). The CDR3 length is 16 residues. Germline CDR1 and CDR2: SGHKS and YYEKEE (reference sequence). V lost 1 base and J lost 11, with 22 bases in between. This CDR3 reads CASSLRAGTLESAQHF. The CDR3 DNA reads as TGTGCCAGCAGCTTGCGGGCCGGGACACTAGAATCAGCCCAGCATTTT.

The genes are TRBV6-5 and TRBJ2-1; 7 nucleotides match TRBD1. The CDR3 consists of 15 residues. Germline values: CDR1 MNHEY, CDR2 SVGAGI. V shed 6 bases, J shed 7 bases, and the junction held 12 bases outside the gene matches. The CDR3 sequence is CASSLRGRLRNEQFF. DNA of the CDR3: TGTGCCAGCAGCTTAAGGGGGCGGCTTAGGAATGAGCAGTTCTTC.

The chain has TRBV7-7 and TRBJ2-1; a weak D match, TRBD2 (6 bases). The CDR3 is 15 amino acids. The V and J ends lost 5 bases and 10 bases respectively, with 21 bases between them. In germline, CDR1 is SSHAT, CDR2 FNYEAQ (reference sequence). The CDR3: CASSPTGGLIGEQFF. The CDR3 bases are TGTGCCAGCAGCCCAACTGGGGGGTTGATTGGAGAGCAGTTCTTC.

The rearrangement links TRBV11-2 to TRBJ2-7; maybe TRBD1 (6 bases). The CDR3 is 16 residues long. Trimming stripped 5 bases from V and 0 bases from J, with 17 bases between. Germline V gives CDR1 SGHAT, CDR2 FQNNGV. The DNA of the CDR3 is TGTGCCAGCAGCCCCCGCCCGGACAGCTCCTCCTACGAGCAGTACTTC. Translating gives CASSPRPDSSSYEQYF.

The chain uses TRBV2 and TRBJ2-1; possibly TRBD2 for D (5 bases). The CDR3 is made up of 15 amino acids. Germline V gene sequence: CDR1 SNHLY, CDR2 FYNNEI. V lost 6 bases and J lost 1, with 13 bases in between. CDR3 region: CASRLGGPSYNEQFF. CDR3 in DNA: TGTGCCAGCAGGCTAGGCGGGCCTTCCTACAATGAGCAGTTCTTC. Supplemented by reference TRBV2 and TRBJ2-1, the full variable domain reads EPEVTQTPSHQVTQMGQEVILRCVPISNHLYFYWYRQILGQKVEFLVSFYNNEISEKSEIFDDQFSVERPDGSNFTLKIRSTKLEDSAMYFCASRLGGPSYNEQFFGPGTRLTVL.

The chain has TRBV7-2 and TRBJ2-3; no definite D call. CDR3 length equals 15 residues. Trimming removed 7 bases from V and 6 bases from J, with 20 bases in between. Looked up from germline, CDR1 is SGHTA and CDR2 is FQGNSA. CDR3 sequence: CASTPAVAASDTQYF. CDR3 nucleotides: TGTGCCAGCACCCCCGCGGTGGCGGCCTCGGATACGCAGTATTTT.

This chain joins TRBV2 and TRBJ2-2; 8 nucleotides line up with TRBD1. Germline-derived CDR1 and CDR2 are SNHLY and FYNNEI. V trimming: 6 bases; J trimming: 6 bases; junction bases outside the gene matches: 3. CDR3 length equals 13 residues. Here the CDR3 reads CASSVDRAGELFF. Written as DNA, the CDR3 is TGTGCCAGCAGCGTGGACAGGGCCGGGGAGCTGTTTTTT.

This rearrangement joins TRBV5-1 to TRBJ1-1; D not resolved. Germline V lookup: CDR1 SGHRS, CDR2 YFSETQ. The CDR3 length is 16 residues. V was pared by 4 bases and J by 0 bases, with 16 bases between. CDR3 DNA sequence: TGCGCCAGCAGCATCCTGGACCTGAGGGTGAACACTGAAGCTTTCTTT. Translated, it gives CASSILDLRVNTEAFF.

This clone occurred once. The V call is TRBV6-5, the J call TRBJ1-2, with 8 bases fitting TRBD1. CDR3 size: 12 residues. Germline trimming cut 6 bases from V and 7 bases from J; bases unmatched to any gene: 4. CDR1 and CDR2 (germline): MNHEY, SVGAGI. CDR3 in DNA: TGTGCCAGCAGAGGACAGGGCGGTGGCTACACCTTC. Its translation: CASRGQGGGYTF.